What follows is one TCR beta chain and its context. Antigen: not known. V was clipped by 5 bases and J by 2 bases, with 7 bases between them. In germline, CDR1 is MDHEN, CDR2 SYDVKM. The CDR3 contains 12 residues. This sample was taken from a study of CD8 T cells in ankylosing spondylitis. Library preparation for TCR beta used quantitative 5'-RACE with molecular barcodes. TCRdb reprocessed the 5' RACE reads via MiXCR and lists one record per CDR3 protein. The table records hundreds of thousands of distinct CDR3 sequences, around 20% of them present only once. The study, taken as a whole, reports: Disease-linked clones had a CD8+ phenotype and relatively low frequency in peripheral blood.

Input material: blood, either unsorted or a sorted T cell fraction (not recorded which). This TCR was sampled from a male donor with ankylosing spondylitis or in good health (not recorded which). V usage is TRBV28 and J usage is TRBJ2-7; D not certain. This CDR3 reads CASSGRPYEQYV. The CDR3 DNA sequence: TGTGCCAGCAGTGGTCGGCCCTACGAGCAGTACGTC.